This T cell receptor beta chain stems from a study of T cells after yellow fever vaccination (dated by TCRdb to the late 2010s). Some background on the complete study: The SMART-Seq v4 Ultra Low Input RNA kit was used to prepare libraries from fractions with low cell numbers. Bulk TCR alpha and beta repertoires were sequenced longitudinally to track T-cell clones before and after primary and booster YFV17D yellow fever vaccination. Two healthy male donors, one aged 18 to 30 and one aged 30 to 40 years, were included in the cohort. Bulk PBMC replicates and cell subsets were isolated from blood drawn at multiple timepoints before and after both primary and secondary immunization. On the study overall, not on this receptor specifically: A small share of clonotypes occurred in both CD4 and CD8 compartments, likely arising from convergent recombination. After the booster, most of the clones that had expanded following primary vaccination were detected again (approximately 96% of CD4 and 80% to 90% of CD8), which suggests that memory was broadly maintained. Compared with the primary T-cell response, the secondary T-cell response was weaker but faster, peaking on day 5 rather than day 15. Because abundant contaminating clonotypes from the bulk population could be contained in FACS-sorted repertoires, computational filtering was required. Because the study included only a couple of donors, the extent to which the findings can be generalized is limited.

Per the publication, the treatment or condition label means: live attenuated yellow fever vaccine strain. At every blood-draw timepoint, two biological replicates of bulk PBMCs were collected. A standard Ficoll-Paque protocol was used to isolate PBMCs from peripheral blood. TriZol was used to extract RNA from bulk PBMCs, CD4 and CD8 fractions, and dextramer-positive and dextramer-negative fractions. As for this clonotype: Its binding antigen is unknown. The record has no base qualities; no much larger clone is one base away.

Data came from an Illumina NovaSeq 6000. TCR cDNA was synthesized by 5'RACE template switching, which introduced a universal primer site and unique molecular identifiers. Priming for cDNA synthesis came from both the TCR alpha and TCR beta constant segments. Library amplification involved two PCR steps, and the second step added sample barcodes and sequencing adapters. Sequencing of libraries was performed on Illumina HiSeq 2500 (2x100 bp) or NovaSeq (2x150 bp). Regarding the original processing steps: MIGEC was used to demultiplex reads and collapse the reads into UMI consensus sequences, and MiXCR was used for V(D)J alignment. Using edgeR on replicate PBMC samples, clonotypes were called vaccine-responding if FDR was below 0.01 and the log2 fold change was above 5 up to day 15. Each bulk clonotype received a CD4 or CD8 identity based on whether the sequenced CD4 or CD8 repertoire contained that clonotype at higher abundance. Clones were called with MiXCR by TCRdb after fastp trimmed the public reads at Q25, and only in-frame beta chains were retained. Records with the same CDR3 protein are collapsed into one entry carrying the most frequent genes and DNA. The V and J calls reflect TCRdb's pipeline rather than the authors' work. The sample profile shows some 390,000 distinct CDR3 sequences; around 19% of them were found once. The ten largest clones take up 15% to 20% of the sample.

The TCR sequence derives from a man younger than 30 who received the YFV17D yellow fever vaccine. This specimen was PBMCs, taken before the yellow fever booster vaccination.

In nucleotide form, the sequence is TGTGCCAGCAGCTTAGGACCTGGAAGTGAGCAGTTCTTC. Protein translation: CASSLGPGSEQFF. The chain joins TRBV13 to TRBJ2-1; no confident D gene assignment can be made. Including the terminal cysteine and phenylalanine, the CDR3 comprises 13 residues. Only CDR3 DNA remains: 39 bases, in frame from the first base. Based on the germline V gene (reference sequence), the CDR1 and CDR2 sequences are PRHDT and FYEKMQ. Trimming takes 0 bases from V and 9 bases from J, and the germline ends sit 9 bases apart.